Below, one T cell receptor beta chain is given with its context. Each CDR3 protein gets one entry after TCRdb re-called the RT-PCR reads with MiXCR. Here the sample spans about 700,000 distinct CDR3 sequences, approximately 15% being singletons. This CDR3 spans 17 amino acids. Germline trimming cut 0 bases from V and 5 bases from J; bases unmatched to any gene: 12. The germline V gene encodes CDR1 DFQATT and CDR2 SNEGSKA (reference sequence). Source material: memory CD4+ T cells from blood. This TCR was sampled from a female donor in good health, serving as a healthy control. V is TRBV20-1 and J is TRBJ2-3; TRBD2 matches at 9 bases. The chain's CDR3 is CSARDWRLAGSRDTQYF. CDR3 coding DNA: TGCAGTGCTAGAGATTGGCGGCTAGCGGGAAGTCGAGATACGCAGTATTTT.